This T cell receptor (beta chain) is from a study of sequential checkpoint blockade in melanoma. Profiled with immunoSEQ multiplex PCR; TCRdb holds only in-frame clones, not every one. The sample yields about 4,800 clones, approximately 72% seen once. Regarding treatment: randomized to nivolumab then ipilimumab (arm A) or the reverse (arm B). This clone was seen a single time. Germline CDR1 is SEHNR and CDR2 is FQNEAQ (reference sequence). This CDR3 comprises 15 residues. V was cut by 5 bases and J by 5 bases, with 19 bases left in between. The source of this sequence is a human donor with melanoma. The material sequenced was CD8+ T cells sorted from blood (inferred from file names), taken from a patient given nivolumab and ipilimumab in sequence. The chain couples TRBV7-9 to TRBJ2-7; D gene unclear. The CDR3 DNA is TGTGCCAGCAGCGTACAGTCAGGAAGAAGAAACGAGCAGTACTTC. Its protein is CASSVQSGRRNEQYF.